This TCR beta chain was recorded in a study of cytotoxic CD8 clonotypes in ibrutinib-treated CLL. Across the whole study: Following treatment for a median about 12 months, range 6 to 36, response samples were then taken.

Findings of the study overall: Sustained-remission and progressing patients diverged in sampling times. Under therapy, public clonotypes either contracted or stayed stable, and they were uncommon. Circulating CD8+ T-cell counts were tracked by baseline clonality, which exceeded that of age-matched healthy donors.

This clone was observed a single time. The antigen is undetermined. Here immunoSEQ multiplex PCR was the method, and the copy in TCRdb shows in-frame clones only, minus some. The sample includes about 270,000 clones, around 69% of them seen just once. Germline trimming cut 1 base from V and 4 bases from J; bases unmatched to any gene: 4. The germline V gene has CDR1 SGHVS and CDR2 FQNEAQ. CDR3 size: 14 residues. Sequenced here: PBMCs, sampled at disease progression, from a patient treated with ibrutinib. This chain joins TRBV7-8 and TRBJ2-7; 7 bases align to TRBD1. The sequence derives from a human donor with chronic lymphocytic leukemia. The CDR3, as DNA: TGTGCCAGCAGCTTAGGGGACAGACTATACGAGCAGTACTTC. It specifies CASSLGDRLYEQYF.